Detailed here is one T cell receptor beta chain. Its antigen is undetermined. Germline V gene data show CDR1 as PRHDT and CDR2 as FYEKMQ (reference sequence). The CDR3 loop spans 18 amino acids. This specimen comes from a study of T-cell reconstitution after alpha-beta-depleted transplantation in children. Unique molecular identifiers featured in how the TCRbeta library was prepared. MiXCR, applied by TCRdb to the PCR reads, yields one record per CDR3 protein. The table shows approximately 490,000 distinct CDR3 sequences, with about 10% occurring only once. General study points: Reportedly, only several hundred clones from non-depleted graft cells drove alpha-beta T-cell counts at about two months.

This sequence was found in a child aged 2 to 10 with inherited bone marrow failure, due to receive a stem cell transplant. This sequence joins TRBV13 and TRBJ2-3; 9 bases are a match to TRBD2. The sample in question was PBMCs, obtained before TCRalphabeta/CD19-depleted stem cell transplant. CDR3 protein: CTITHQRGRGSATDTQYF. DNA of the CDR3: TGTACCATCACCCACCAGCGCGGGAGGGGATCTGCCACAGATACGCAGTATTTT.